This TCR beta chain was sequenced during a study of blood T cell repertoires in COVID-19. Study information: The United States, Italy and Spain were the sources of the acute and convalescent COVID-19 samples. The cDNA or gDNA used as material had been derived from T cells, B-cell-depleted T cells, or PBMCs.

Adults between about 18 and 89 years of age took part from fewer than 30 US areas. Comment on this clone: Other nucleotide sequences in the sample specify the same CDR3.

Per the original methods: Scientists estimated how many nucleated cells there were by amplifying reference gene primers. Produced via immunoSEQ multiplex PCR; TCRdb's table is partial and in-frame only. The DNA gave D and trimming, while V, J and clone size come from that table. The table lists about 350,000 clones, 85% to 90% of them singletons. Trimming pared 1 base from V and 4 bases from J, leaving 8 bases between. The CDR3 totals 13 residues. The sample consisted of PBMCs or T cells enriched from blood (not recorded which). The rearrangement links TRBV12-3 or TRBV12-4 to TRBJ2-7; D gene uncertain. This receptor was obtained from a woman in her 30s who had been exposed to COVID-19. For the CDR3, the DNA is TGTGCCAGCAGTTTAGGACCTAGGTACGAGCAGTACTTC. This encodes CASSLGPRYEQYF.